In its sample, the clone carrying this T cell receptor beta chain was seen once. Its target is not known. The data were obtained in a study of cytomegalovirus exposure and HLA in healthy donors. Study outcomes and limitations: In a later analysis, across HLA loci, associated TCR counts were highest for DRB1, lowest for HLA-C. The majority of CMV-associated TCR beta chains were reported as apparently HLA-restricted in a later analysis. Trimming of TCR beta V- and J-genes showed a link, identified in a later analysis, to a missense DCLRE1C variant.

Trimming removed 3 bases from V and 9 bases from J; junction bases left unmatched: 11. The CDR3 runs to 16 residues. CDR1 and CDR2 from the germline V gene are SGHRS and YFSETQ. In the PCR, 60 Vbeta and 13 Jbeta primers were used. Here immunoSEQ multiplex PCR was the method, and the copy in TCRdb shows in-frame clones only, minus some. This table holds around 150,000 clones, 70% to 90% found once. Healthy people donating bone marrow made up the donors. The sequence derives from a woman under 30 in good health and CMV-seronegative. The V and J genes are TRBV5-1 and TRBJ2-1, with 11 bases fitting TRBD2. Sequenced: PBMCs. The CDR3: CASSWSFSGGAGEQFF. The CDR3 DNA reads as TGCGCCAGCAGCTGGTCCTTTAGCGGGGGGGCAGGTGAGCAGTTCTTC.